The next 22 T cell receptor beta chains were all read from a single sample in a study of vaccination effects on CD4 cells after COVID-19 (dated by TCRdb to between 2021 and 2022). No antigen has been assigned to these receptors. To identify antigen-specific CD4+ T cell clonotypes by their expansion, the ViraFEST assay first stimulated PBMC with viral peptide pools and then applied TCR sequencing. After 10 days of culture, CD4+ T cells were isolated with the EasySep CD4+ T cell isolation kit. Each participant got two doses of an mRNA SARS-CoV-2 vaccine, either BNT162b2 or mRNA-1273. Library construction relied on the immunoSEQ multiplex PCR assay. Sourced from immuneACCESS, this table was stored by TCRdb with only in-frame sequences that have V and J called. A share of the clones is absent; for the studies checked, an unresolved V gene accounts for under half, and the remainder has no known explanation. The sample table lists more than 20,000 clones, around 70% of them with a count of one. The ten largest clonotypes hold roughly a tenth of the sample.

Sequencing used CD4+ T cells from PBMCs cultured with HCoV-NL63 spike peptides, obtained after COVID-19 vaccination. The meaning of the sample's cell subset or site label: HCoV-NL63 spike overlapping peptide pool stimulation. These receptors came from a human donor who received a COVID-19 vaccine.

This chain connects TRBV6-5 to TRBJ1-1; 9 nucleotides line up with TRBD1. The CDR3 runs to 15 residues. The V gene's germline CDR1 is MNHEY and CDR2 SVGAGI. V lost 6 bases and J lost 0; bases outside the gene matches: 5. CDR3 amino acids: CASRATGGVNTEAFF. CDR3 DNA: TGTGCCAGCAGAGCTACAGGGGGCGTGAACACTGAAGCTTTCTTT.

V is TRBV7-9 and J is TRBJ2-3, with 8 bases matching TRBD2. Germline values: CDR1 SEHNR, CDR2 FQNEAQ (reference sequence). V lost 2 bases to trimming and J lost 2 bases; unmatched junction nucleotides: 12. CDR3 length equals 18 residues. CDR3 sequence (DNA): TGTGCCAGCAGCTTACACCGTGGTAGCGGGGAGCTCACAGATACGCAGTATTTT. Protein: CASSLHRGSGELTDTQYF. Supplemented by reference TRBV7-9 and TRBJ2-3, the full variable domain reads DTGVSQNPRHKITKRGQNVTFRCDPISEHNRLYWYRQTLGQGPEFLTYFQNEAQLEKSRLLSDRFSAERPKGSFSTLEIQRTEQGDSAMYLCASSLHRGSGELTDTQYFGPGTRLTVL.

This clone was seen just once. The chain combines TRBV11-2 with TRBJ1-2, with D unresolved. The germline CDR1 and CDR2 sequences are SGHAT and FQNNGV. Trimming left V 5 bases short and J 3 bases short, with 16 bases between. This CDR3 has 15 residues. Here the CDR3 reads CASSRNLRGDYGYTF. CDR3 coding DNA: TGTGCCAGCAGCCGGAATTTACGCGGGGACTATGGCTACACCTTC.

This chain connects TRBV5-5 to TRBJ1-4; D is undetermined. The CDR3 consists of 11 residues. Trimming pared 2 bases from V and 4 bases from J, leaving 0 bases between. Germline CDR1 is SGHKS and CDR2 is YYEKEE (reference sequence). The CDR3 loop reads CASSFNEKLFF. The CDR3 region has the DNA TGTGCCAGCAGCTTTAATGAAAAACTGTTTTTT.

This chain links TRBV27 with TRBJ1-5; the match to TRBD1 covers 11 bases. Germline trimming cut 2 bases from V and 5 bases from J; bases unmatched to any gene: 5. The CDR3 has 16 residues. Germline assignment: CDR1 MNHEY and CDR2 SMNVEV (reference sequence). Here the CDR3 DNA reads TGTGCCAGCAGTTTACAGGGACAGGGGGGTTATCAGCCCCAGCATTTT. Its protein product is CASSLQGQGGYQPQHF.

Here the CDR3 reads CASSFPDKQYF. CDR3 nucleotide sequence: TGTGCCAGCAGCTTCCCCGACAAGCAGTACTTC. The chain recombines TRBV11-2 with TRBJ2-7; unclear D gene. The CDR3 is 11 amino acids. Germline values: CDR1 SGHAT, CDR2 FQNNGV. Between the trimmed V and J ends, which lost 3 bases and 8 bases, there was a span of 8 bases.

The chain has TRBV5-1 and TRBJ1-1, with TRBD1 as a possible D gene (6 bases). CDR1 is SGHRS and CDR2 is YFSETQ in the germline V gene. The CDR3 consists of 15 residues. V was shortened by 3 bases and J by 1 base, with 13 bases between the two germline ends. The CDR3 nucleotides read TGCGCCAGCAGCTCATTACAGGGTCAGAACACTGAAGCTTTCTTT. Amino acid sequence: CASSSLQGQNTEAFF. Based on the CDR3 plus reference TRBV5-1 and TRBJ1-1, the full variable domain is KAGVTQTPRYLIKTRGQQVTLSCSPISGHRSVSWYQQTPGQGLQFLFEYFSETQRNKGNFPGRFSGRQFSNSRSEMNVSTLELGDSALYLCASSSLQGQNTEAFFGQGTRLTVV.

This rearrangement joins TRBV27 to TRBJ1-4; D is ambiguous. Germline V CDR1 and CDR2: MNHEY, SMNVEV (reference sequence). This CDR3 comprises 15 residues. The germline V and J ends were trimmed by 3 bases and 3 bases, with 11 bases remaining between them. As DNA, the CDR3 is TGTGCCAGCAGTTTGGATGCACAACCTAATGAAAAACTGTTTTTT. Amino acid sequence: CASSLDAQPNEKLFF.

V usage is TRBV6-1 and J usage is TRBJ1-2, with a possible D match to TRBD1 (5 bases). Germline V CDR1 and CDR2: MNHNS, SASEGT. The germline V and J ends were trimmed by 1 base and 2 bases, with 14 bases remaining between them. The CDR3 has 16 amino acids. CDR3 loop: CASSEGGTGGNYGYTF. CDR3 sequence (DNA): TGTGCCAGCAGTGAAGGTGGTACAGGCGGAAACTATGGCTACACCTTC.

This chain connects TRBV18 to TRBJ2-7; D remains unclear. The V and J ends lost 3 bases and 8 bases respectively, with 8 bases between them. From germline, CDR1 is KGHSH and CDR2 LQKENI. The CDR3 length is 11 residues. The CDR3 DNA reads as TGTGCCAGCTCACCTGACATTCAGCAGTACTTC. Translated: CASSPDIQQYF.

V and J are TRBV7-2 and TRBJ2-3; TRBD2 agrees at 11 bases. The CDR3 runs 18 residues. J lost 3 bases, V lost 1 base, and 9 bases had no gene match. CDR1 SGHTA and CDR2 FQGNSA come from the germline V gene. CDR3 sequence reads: CASSLEGTSGRGTDTQYF. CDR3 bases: TGTGCCAGCAGCTTAGAGGGGACTAGCGGAAGAGGGACAGATACGCAGTATTTT.

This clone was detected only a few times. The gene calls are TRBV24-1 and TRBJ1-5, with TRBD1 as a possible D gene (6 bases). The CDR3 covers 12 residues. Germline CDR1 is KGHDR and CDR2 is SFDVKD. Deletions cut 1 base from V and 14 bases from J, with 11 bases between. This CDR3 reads CATSDFTGNEHF. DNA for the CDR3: TGTGCCACCAGTGATTTTACAGGGAATGAGCATTTT.

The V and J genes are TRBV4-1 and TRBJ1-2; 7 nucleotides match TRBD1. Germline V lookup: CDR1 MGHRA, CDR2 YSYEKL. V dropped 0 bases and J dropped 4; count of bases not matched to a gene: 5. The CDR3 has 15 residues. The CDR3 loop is CASSQDLQGGYGYTF. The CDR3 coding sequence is TGCGCCAGCAGCCAAGACCTCCAGGGGGGCTATGGCTACACCTTC.

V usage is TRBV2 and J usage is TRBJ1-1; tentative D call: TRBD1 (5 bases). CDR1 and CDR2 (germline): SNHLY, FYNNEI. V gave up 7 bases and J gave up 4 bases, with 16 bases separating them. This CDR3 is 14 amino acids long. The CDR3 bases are TGTGCCAGCATGGGGCTTGGGAGGGGCACTGAAGCTTTCTTT. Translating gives CASMGLGRGTEAFF.

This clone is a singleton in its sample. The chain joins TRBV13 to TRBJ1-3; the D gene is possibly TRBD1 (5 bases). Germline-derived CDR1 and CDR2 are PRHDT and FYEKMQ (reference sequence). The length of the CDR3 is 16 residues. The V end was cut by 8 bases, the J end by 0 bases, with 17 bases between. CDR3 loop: CASRSSGHYSGNTIYF. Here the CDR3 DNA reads TGTGCCAGCCGGTCCAGCGGACACTACTCTGGAAACACCATATATTTT.

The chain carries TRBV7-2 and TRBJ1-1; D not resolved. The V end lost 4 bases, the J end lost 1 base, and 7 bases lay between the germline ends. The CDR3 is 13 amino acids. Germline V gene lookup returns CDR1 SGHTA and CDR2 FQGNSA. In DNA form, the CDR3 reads TGTGCCAGCAGCTGGGCAGAGAACACTGAAGCTTTCTTT. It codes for CASSWAENTEAFF.

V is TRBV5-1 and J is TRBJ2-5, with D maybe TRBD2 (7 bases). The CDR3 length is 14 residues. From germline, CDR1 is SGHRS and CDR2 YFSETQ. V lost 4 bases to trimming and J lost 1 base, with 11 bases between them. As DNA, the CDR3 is TGCGCCAGCAGCAACGCGGGGGCCCAAGAGACCCAGTACTTC. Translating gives CASSNAGAQETQYF.

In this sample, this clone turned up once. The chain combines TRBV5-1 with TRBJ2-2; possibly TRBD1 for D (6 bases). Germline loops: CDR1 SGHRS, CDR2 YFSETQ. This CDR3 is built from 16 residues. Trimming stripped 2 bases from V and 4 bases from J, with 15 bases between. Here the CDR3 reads CASSLKTGAGTGELFF. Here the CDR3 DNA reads TGCGCCAGCAGCTTAAAGACAGGTGCGGGCACCGGGGAGCTGTTTTTT.

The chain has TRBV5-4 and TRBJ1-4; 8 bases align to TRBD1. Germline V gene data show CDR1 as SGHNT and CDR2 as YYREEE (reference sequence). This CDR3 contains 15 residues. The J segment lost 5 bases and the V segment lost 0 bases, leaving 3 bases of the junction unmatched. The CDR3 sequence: CASSLGGQENEKLFF. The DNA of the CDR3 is TGTGCCAGCAGCTTGGGGGGACAGGAAAATGAAAAACTGTTTTTT.

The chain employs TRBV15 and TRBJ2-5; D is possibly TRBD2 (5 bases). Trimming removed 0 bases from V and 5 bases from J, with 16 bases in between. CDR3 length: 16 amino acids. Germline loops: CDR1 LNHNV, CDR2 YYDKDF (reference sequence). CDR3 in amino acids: CATSRDFGLGGETQYF. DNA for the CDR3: TGTGCCACCAGCAGAGATTTCGGGTTAGGCGGGGAGACCCAGTACTTC. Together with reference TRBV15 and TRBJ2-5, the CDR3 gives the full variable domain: DAMVIQNPRYQVTQFGKPVTLSCSQTLNHNVMYWYQQKSSQAPKLLFHYYDKDFNNEADTPDNFQSRRPNTSFCFLDIRSPGLGDTAMYLCATSRDFGLGGETQYFGPGTRLLVL.

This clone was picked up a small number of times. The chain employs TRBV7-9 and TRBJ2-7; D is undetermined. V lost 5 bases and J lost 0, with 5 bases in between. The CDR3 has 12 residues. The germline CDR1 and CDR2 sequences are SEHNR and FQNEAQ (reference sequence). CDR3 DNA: TGTGCCAGCAGCCAGAGCTCCTACGAGCAGTACTTC. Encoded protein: CASSQSSYEQYF.

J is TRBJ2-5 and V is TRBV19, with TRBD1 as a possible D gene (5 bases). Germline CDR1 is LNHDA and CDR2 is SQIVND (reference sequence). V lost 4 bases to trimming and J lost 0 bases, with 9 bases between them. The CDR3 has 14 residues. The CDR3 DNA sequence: TGTGCCAGTAGTACAGTGGACAACCAAGAGACCCAGTACTTC. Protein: CASSTVDNQETQYF.